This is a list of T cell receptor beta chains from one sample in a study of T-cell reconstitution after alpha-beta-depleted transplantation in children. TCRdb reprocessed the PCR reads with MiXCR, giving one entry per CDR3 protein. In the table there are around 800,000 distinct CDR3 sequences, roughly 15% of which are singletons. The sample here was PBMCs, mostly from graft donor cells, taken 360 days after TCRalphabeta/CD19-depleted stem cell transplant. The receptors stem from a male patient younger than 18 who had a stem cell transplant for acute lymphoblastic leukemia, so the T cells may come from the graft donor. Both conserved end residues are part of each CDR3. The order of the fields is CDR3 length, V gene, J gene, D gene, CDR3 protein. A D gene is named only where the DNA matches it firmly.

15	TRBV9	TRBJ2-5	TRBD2	CASSAGTSDGETQYF
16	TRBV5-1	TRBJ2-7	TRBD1	CASSLAPGTGVYEQYF
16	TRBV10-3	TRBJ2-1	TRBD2	CAISELAGEAYNEQFF
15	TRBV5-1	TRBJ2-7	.	CASSNPGTAPYEQYF
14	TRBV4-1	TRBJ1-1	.	CASVAVGANTEAFF
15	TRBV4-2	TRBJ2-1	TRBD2	CASSHPSGSYNEQFF
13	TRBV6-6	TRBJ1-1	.	CASSYPTGTEAFF
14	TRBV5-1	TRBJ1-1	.	CASSLGTGTTEAFF
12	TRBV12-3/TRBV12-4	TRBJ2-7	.	CASCWIGGEQYF
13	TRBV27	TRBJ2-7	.	CASSLSLYHEQYF
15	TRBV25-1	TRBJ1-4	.	CASSEYIGEVEKLFF
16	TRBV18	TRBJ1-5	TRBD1	CASSPLQGSSNQPQHF
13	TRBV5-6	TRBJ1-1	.	CAIGGVGNTEAFF
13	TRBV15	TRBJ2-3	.	CATSRVATDTQYF
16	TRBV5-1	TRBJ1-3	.	CASSPVLTSSGNTIYF
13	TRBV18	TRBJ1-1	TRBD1	CASSQGQGDEAFF
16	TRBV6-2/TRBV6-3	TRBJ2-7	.	CASSYLEAARGYEQYF
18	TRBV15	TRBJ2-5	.	CATSRVGVLEGAQETQYF
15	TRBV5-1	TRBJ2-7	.	CASSLGTVSSYEQYF
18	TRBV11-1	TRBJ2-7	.	CASSLVIRGRRESYEQYF
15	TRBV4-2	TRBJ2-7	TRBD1	CASSPRQGTSYEQYF
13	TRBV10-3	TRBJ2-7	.	CAISEGGTDEQYF
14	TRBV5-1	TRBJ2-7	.	CASSLNQGGYEQYF
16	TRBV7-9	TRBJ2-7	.	CASSSPRGRSVYEQYF
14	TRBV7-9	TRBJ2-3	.	CASSPTRRTDTQYF
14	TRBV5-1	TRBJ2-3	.	CASRTSATTDTQYF
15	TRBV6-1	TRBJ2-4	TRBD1	CASIKIQGDKNIQYF
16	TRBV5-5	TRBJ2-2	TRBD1	CASSPGWDRRTGELFF
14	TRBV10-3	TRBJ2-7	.	CAISERLAEYEQYF
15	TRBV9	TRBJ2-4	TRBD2	CASSPRLAGMNIQYF
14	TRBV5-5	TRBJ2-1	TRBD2	CASSFGLAGWEQFF
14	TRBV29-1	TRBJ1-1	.	CSVTRGSRNTEAFF
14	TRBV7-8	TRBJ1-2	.	CASSLSGEKHGYTF
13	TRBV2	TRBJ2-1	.	CASTHLTSLGQFF
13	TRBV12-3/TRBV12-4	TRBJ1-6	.	CASSLARVSPLHF
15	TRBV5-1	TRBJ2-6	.	CASSLVAYGANVLTF
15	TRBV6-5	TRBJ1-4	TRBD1	CASSYQGGAGEKLFF
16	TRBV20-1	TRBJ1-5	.	CSARGLDLYSNQPQHF
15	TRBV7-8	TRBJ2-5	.	CASSTSRLVQETQYF
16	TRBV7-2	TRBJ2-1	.	CASSPSSASSYNEQFF
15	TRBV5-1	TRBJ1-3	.	CASSFFSEPGNTIYF